These 8 T cell receptor beta chains share one sample of origin, sequenced in a study of T cells in Graves' hyperthyroidism and ophthalmopathy (dated by TCRdb to 2018 to 2020). The library was generated by multiplex PCR. The instrument given in TCRdb is Illumina HiSeq 2000. The TCR beta CDR3 regions were amplified from the RNA transcripts. A first-round RT-PCR of the TCR CDR3 used the HTBI primer set with the Qiagen OneStep RT-PCR kit. TCRdb reanalyzed the raw reads on its own, using fastp at Q25 for trimming and MiXCR for clone calling, and kept in-frame beta chains. Each CDR3 protein gets just one entry, which takes the most common genes and DNA from the rows behind it. The sample table shows a few hundred thousand distinct CDR3 sequences, and 15% to 17% are seen once. The ten largest make up roughly 7.3% of the sample. The sequencing sample was made of blood. Every receptor here comes from a woman under 40 with Graves' hyperthyroidism.

The rearrangement links TRBV5-1 to TRBJ2-1; no reliable D call. The germline gives CDR1 SGHRS, CDR2 YFSETQ. The length of the CDR3 is 15 residues. The V end was cut by 0 bases, the J end by 4 bases, with 11 bases between. In nucleotides, the CDR3 is TGCGCCAGCAGCTTGGACCGGAACTCGTACAATGAGCAGTTCTTC. This translates into CASSLDRNSYNEQFF. Based on the CDR3 plus reference TRBV5-1 and TRBJ2-1, the full variable domain is KAGVTQTPRYLIKTRGQQVTLSCSPISGHRSVSWYQQTPGQGLQFLFEYFSETQRNKGNFPGRFSGRQFSNSRSEMNVSTLELGDSALYLCASSLDRNSYNEQFFGPGTRLTVL.

There are a few counts of this clonotype. CDR3 amino acids: CASDRGTYNEQFF. The CDR3 DNA follows: TGTGCCAGCGACAGGGGAACCTACAATGAGCAGTTCTTC. V and J are TRBV12-3 or TRBV12-4 and TRBJ2-1, with 8 bases that match TRBD1. J gave up 2 bases and V 8 bases, and 2 bases lay outside the gene matches. There are 13 residues in the CDR3.

The chain joins TRBV13 to TRBJ2-6; D not resolved. Trimming took 4 bases from V and 4 from J, leaving 17 bases between them. Looked up from germline, CDR1 is PRHDT and CDR2 is FYEKMQ (reference sequence). The CDR3 contains 17 residues. Here the CDR3 DNA reads TGTGCCAGCAGCTCCCAGAACGCCCGCGGAGGGGCCAACGTCCTGACTTTC. Translation: CASSSQNARGGANVLTF.

This clonotype was seen ten or more times. The rearrangement links TRBV27 to TRBJ1-6, with 8 nucleotides matching TRBD1. The CDR3 length is 15 residues. The V segment lost 5 bases and the J segment 5 bases; nucleotides outside the gene matches: 5. Germline V gene sequence: CDR1 MNHEY, CDR2 SMNVEV (reference sequence). DNA of the CDR3: TGTGCCAGCAGTGCACAGGGGGGAGATAATTCACCCCTCCACTTT. It specifies CASSAQGGDNSPLHF.

In regard to this clonotype: One junction end disagrees with the germline gene, perhaps due to a read error. The chain combines TRBV10-1 with TRBJ2-2, with D tentatively TRBD2 (6 bases). Germline-derived CDR1 and CDR2 are WNHNN and SYGVQD (reference sequence). The CDR3 totals 16 residues. The CDR3 sequence: CASSEQLGQNTGGLFF. CDR3 DNA: TGCGCCAGCAGTGAGCAGTTAGGGCAGAACACCGGGGGGCTGTTTTTT.

This clonotype has a count of ten or more. The V call is TRBV27, the J call TRBJ2-7; tentatively, D is TRBD2 (5 bases). The germline V and J ends were trimmed by 1 base and 4 bases, with 11 bases remaining between them. The germline CDR1 and CDR2 sequences are MNHEY and SMNVEV (reference sequence). This CDR3 is 14 amino acids long. The CDR3 DNA sequence: TGTGCCAGCAGTTTATACCCTAGCCTGTACGAGCAGTACTTC. Translated: CASSLYPSLYEQYF.

This chain connects TRBV27 to TRBJ2-1; the match to TRBD2 covers 9 bases. The V and J ends lost 7 bases and 5 bases, in that order; junction bases with no gene match: 6. The CDR3 covers 14 residues. Germline CDR1 reads MNHEY; CDR2 reads SMNVEV (reference sequence). CDR3 sequence: CASTTSGQNNEQFF. The CDR3 DNA is TGTGCCAGCACAACTAGCGGGCAGAACAATGAGCAGTTCTTC.

This clonotype was detected ten times or more. The rearrangement uses TRBV11-3 and TRBJ2-1, with D tentatively TRBD1 or TRBD2 (5 bases each). The CDR3 loop spans 17 amino acids. Trimming stripped 2 bases from V and 5 bases from J, with 19 bases between. Germline CDR1 and CDR2: SGHNT and YENEEA. The chain's CDR3 is CASSLRGRADNNNEQFF. DNA for the CDR3: TGTGCCAGCAGCTTAAGGGGTCGAGCGGATAACAACAATGAGCAGTTCTTC.